This paragraph reports one TCR beta chain. This sample is drawn from a study of OX40 agonist ivuxolimab in advanced cancers. Germline assignment: CDR1 SGHDT and CDR2 YYEEEE. The CDR3 covers 12 residues. V lost 4 bases, J lost 4 bases, and 9 bases lay in between. Assay: immunoSEQ multiplex PCR; the TCRdb copy retains only in-frame clones and omits some. The sample consists of 28,000 or so clones, 84% of them appearing once. The J gene is TRBJ2-7, the V gene TRBV5-6; no reliable D call. The sequence came from an adult with an advanced solid tumor such as melanoma, head and neck, liver or kidney cancer. This material consisted of CD4+ or CD8+ T cells sorted from blood, taken in a trial of the OX40 agonist ivuxolimab. The CDR3 sequence: CASSTGPYEQYF. CDR3 bases: TGTGCCAGCAGCACGGGCCCTTACGAGCAGTACTTC.